The next 30 T cell receptor beta chains were all read from a single sample in a study of OX40 agonist ivuxolimab in advanced cancers. Profiling relied on immunoSEQ multiplex PCR, and the TCRdb table lists in-frame clones only, not all of them. The profile shows about 73,000 clones, just under 90% of them singletons. The sequences come from CD4+ or CD8+ T cells sorted from blood, collected in a trial of the OX40 agonist ivuxolimab. Receptors were obtained from an adult with an advanced solid tumor such as melanoma, head and neck, liver or kidney cancer.

The J gene is TRBJ1-5, the V gene TRBV28, with D perhaps TRBD1 (5 bases). CDR1 and CDR2 from the germline V gene are MDHEN and SYDVKM. This CDR3 region has 15 residues. Trimming stripped 6 bases from V and 0 bases from J, with 12 bases between. In DNA, the CDR3 is TGTGCCAGCAGGGATCAGGGTATTAGCAATCAGCCCCAGCATTTT. This codes for CASRDQGISNQPQHF.

The chain links TRBV6-5 to TRBJ2-1; 8 bases agree with TRBD2. CDR3 size: 15 residues. V lost 10 bases, J lost 0 bases, and 8 bases stayed unmatched. Germline V gene data show CDR1 as MNHEY and CDR2 as SVGAGI. CDR3 in DNA: TGTGCCACGAGTACTAGCGGTAGCTCCTACAATGAGCAGTTCTTC. Protein sequence: CATSTSGSSYNEQFF.

DNA for the CDR3: TGCGCCAGCAGTGACCAGGGGCGTTATGGCTACACCTTC. Residues: CASSDQGRYGYTF. The chain links TRBV10-2 to TRBJ1-2, with TRBD1 as a possible D gene (6 bases). The CDR3 contains 13 residues. In germline, CDR1 is WSHSY, CDR2 SAAADI. Trimming took 3 bases from V and 5 from J, leaving 10 bases between them.

For the CDR3, the DNA is TGTGCCAGCAGCTTAGCGGGTAGCACAGATACGCAGTATTTT. Translated: CASSLAGSTDTQYF. The chain uses TRBV11-2 and TRBJ2-3; the D is unclear. CDR1 and CDR2 from the germline V gene are SGHAT and FQNNGV. V lost 1 base and J 0 bases, leaving 5 bases between the germline ends. There are 14 residues in the CDR3.

The chain combines TRBV6-1 with TRBJ2-7; unclear D gene. Trimming left V 0 bases short and J 0 bases short, with 9 bases between. The CDR3 loop spans 15 amino acids. The V gene's germline CDR1 is MNHNS and CDR2 SASEGT. CDR3 DNA sequence: TGTGCCAGCAGTGAAGCGGGATATAGCTCCTACGAGCAGTACTTC. Encoded protein: CASSEAGYSSYEQYF.

This clone turned up a few times. This sequence joins TRBV7-9 and TRBJ2-5, with D unclear. Germline V gene lookup returns CDR1 SEHNR and CDR2 FQNEAQ (reference sequence). Trimming cost V 1 base and J 7 bases, with 13 bases left between them. This CDR3 comprises 14 residues. CDR3 amino acids: CASSLVATDGTQYF. The CDR3 nucleotides are TGTGCCAGCAGCTTAGTCGCGACGGACGGGACCCAGTACTTC.

The chain is built from TRBV7-6 and TRBJ2-3; D not certain. Trimming pared 1 base from V and 5 bases from J, leaving 13 bases between. This CDR3 is 15 amino acids long. Germline lookup yields CDR1 SGHVS and CDR2 FNYEAQ. The CDR3 DNA reads TGTGCCAGCAGCTTAGGGATACACCCGGGAGATACGCAGTATTTT. This gives the protein CASSLGIHPGDTQYF.

The chain recombines TRBV5-1 with TRBJ2-3; D gene ambiguous. Looked up from germline, CDR1 is SGHRS and CDR2 is YFSETQ. The CDR3 has 14 amino acids. Trimming stripped 4 bases from V and 0 bases from J, with 9 bases between. The CDR3 bases are TGCGCCAGCAGCCCATCCCCTAGCACAGATACGCAGTATTTT. Translated: CASSPSPSTDTQYF.

This sequence joins TRBV6-5 and TRBJ2-2; 9 nucleotides match TRBD1. The germline V gene encodes CDR1 MNHEY and CDR2 SVGAGI. CDR3 length equals 14 residues. Trimming cost V 10 bases and J 4 bases; bases outside gene matches: 7. CDR3 loop: CATNGQGPTGELFF. The CDR3 nucleotides are TGTGCCACTAACGGACAGGGGCCCACCGGGGAGCTGTTTTTT.

This clone was seen a handful of times. Within the sample, other DNA sequences also encode this same CDR3. The V gene is TRBV2, the J gene TRBJ1-2, with 12 bases lining up with TRBD1. V shed 9 bases, J shed 6 bases, and the junction held 8 bases outside the gene matches. This CDR3 contains 14 residues. Germline loops: CDR1 SNHLY, CDR2 FYNNEI. The CDR3 region has the DNA TGTGCCAGTATACCCGGGACAGGGGGCGATGGCTACACCTTC. This translates into CASIPGTGGDGYTF.

This clone was found a few times. The chain has TRBV4-1 and TRBJ1-3, with TRBD1 as a possible D gene (5 bases). CDR3 length: 15 amino acids. Germline CDR1 reads MGHRA; CDR2 reads YSYEKL. V lost 2 bases and J lost 4, with 12 bases in between. DNA for the CDR3: TGCGCCAGCAGCCAAACCTCAGGGTTGGGAAACACCATATATTTT. This codes for CASSQTSGLGNTIYF.

The chain is built from TRBV5-4 and TRBJ1-4, with D perhaps TRBD1 (6 bases). Looked up from germline, CDR1 is SGHNT and CDR2 is YYREEE (reference sequence). The CDR3 is 13 residues long. Trimming cost V 3 bases and J 7 bases, with 10 bases left between them. The CDR3 region is CASSSQGSEKLFF. CDR3 in DNA: TGTGCCAGCAGCTCCCAGGGGAGTGAAAAACTGTTTTTT.

This chain uses TRBV19 with TRBJ2-1; D unresolved. The CDR3 sequence is 17 residues long. Germline V gene lookup returns CDR1 LNHDA and CDR2 SQIVND (reference sequence). The V gene lost 6 bases and the J gene lost 4 bases, with 22 bases spanning the gap. The CDR3 region has the DNA TGTGCCAGTAGCGATTTCATGAGACATGGGATGTACAATGAGCAGTTCTTC. This gives the protein CASSDFMRHGMYNEQFF.

V is TRBV6-1 and J is TRBJ1-3; unclear D gene. Germline V gives CDR1 MNHNS, CDR2 SASEGT. The ends were cut back, 4 bases at V and 0 bases at J, with 4 bases in the middle. CDR3 size: 13 residues. The CDR3 nucleotides are TGTGCCAGCAGTGGCATCTCTGGAAACACCATATATTTT. This translates into CASSGISGNTIYF.

The chain combines TRBV6-1 with TRBJ1-1; no definite D call. The CDR3 runs 16 residues. V lost 2 bases, J lost 0 bases, and 13 bases lay in between. Germline V gene sequence: CDR1 MNHNS, CDR2 SASEGT. This CDR3 reads CASSEIDKFMNTEAFF. In DNA form, the CDR3 reads TGTGCCAGCAGTGAAATTGACAAGTTCATGAACACTGAAGCTTTCTTT.

The chain couples TRBV7-9 to TRBJ1-1, with D possibly being TRBD1 (5 bases). Germline assignment: CDR1 SEHNR and CDR2 FQNEAQ (reference sequence). Trimming removed 0 bases at V and 0 bases at J, with 8 bases between. The length of the CDR3 is 15 residues. The CDR3 here is CASSLAGTVNTEAFF. The CDR3 DNA sequence: TGTGCCAGCAGCTTAGCGGGGACCGTGAACACTGAAGCTTTCTTT.

The CDR3 DNA is TGTGCCAGCACAGGGGGGAGCGGGAGGGCCGGTGAGCAGTTCTTC. This gives the protein CASTGGSGRAGEQFF. This chain connects TRBV5-6 to TRBJ2-1; 10 bases are a match to TRBD2. J gave up 9 bases and V 6 bases, and 12 bases lay outside the gene matches. The CDR3 is made up of 15 amino acids. Germline-derived CDR1 and CDR2 are SGHDT and YYEEEE.

The J gene is TRBJ2-5, the V gene TRBV19, with D unclear. Germline CDR1 is LNHDA and CDR2 is SQIVND (reference sequence). The CDR3 has 13 amino acids. The V and J ends lost 5 bases and 1 base respectively, with 8 bases between them. The CDR3 loop is CASSVSRQETQYF. The CDR3 region has the DNA TGTGCCAGTAGTGTGTCTCGCCAAGAGACCCAGTACTTC.

The V and J genes are TRBV5-1 and TRBJ1-1; D gene unclear. Germline-derived CDR1 and CDR2 are SGHRS and YFSETQ. The V end lost 6 bases, the J end lost 0 bases, and 12 bases lay between the germline ends. There are 14 residues in the CDR3. The CDR3 nucleotides read TGCGCCAGCACCCGAACCGGGGTGAACACTGAAGCTTTCTTT. Its protein is CASTRTGVNTEAFF.

V gene TRBV5-1 combines with J gene TRBJ2-5; TRBD2 aligns across 10 bases. Germline CDR1 is SGHRS and CDR2 is YFSETQ. This CDR3 comprises 16 residues. Trimming cost V 0 bases and J 7 bases; bases outside gene matches: 9. CDR3 DNA sequence: TGCGCCAGCAGCTTGGAGGGACTAGCGACTCTAGGGACCCAGTACTTC. This codes for CASSLEGLATLGTQYF.

This chain uses TRBV9 with TRBJ2-1, with TRBD1 matching 7 bases. This CDR3 contains 15 residues. Per germline, CDR1 SGDLS and CDR2 YYNGEE. The V segment lost 0 bases and the J segment 6 bases; nucleotides outside the gene matches: 6. DNA for the CDR3: TGTGCCAGCAGCGTAGAGGGACAGAGAGGCAATGAGCAGTTCTTC. Its translation: CASSVEGQRGNEQFF.

The chain employs TRBV7-9 and TRBJ2-2; maybe TRBD2 (5 bases). The V end was cut by 7 bases, the J end by 1 base, with 10 bases between. The germline V gene has CDR1 SEHNR and CDR2 FQNEAQ (reference sequence). The CDR3 is 14 amino acids. The CDR3, as DNA: TGTGCCAGCACTGAGGCGGGGAACACCGGGGAGCTGTTTTTT. It yields the protein CASTEAGNTGELFF.

About this clone: Other DNA sequences in this sample translate to the same CDR3. The chain employs TRBV30 and TRBJ2-2; tentatively, D is TRBD2 (5 bases). CDR1 GTSNPN and CDR2 SVGIG come from the germline V gene (reference sequence). Trimming took off 0 bases at V and 3 bases at J, with 5 bases between the two ends. This CDR3 region has 13 residues. The CDR3 sequence: CAWSVLDTGELFF. The CDR3 bases are TGTGCCTGGAGTGTACTAGACACCGGGGAGCTGTTTTTT.

J is TRBJ1-2 and V is TRBV2, with D maybe TRBD1 (6 bases). CDR1 is SNHLY, CDR2 FYNNEI, per germline. V was trimmed by 8 bases and J by 8 bases, leaving 18 bases between them. This CDR3 spans 13 amino acids. The CDR3: CASGDIGLGGYTF. The DNA for the CDR3 is TGTGCCAGCGGGGACATCGGCCTAGGCGGCTACACCTTC.

The V call is TRBV2, the J call TRBJ1-2, with D perhaps TRBD1 (6 bases). Germline V gives CDR1 SNHLY, CDR2 FYNNEI. The CDR3 consists of 14 residues. Trimming left V 5 bases short and J 4 bases short, with 14 bases between. The CDR3 reads CASSLAGAGYGYTF. CDR3 coding DNA: TGTGCCAGCAGTCTCGCGGGGGCTGGCTATGGCTACACCTTC.

A note on this clone: Relative to the germline gene, one junction end is altered; a read error may explain this. Other DNA sequences in the sample encode the same CDR3. The chain couples TRBV7-7 to TRBJ2-5; D call uncertain. The germline V gene encodes CDR1 SSHAT and CDR2 FNYEAQ (reference sequence). The CDR3 extends over 13 amino acids. DNA for the CDR3: TGTGCTAGCAGCTTAGTGGTGATGGAGACCCAGTACTTC. Translated: CASSLVVMETQYF. Variable domain in full (rest from reference TRBV7-7 and TRBJ2-5): GAGVSQSPRYKVTKRGQDVTLRCDPISSHATLYWYQQALGQGPEFLTYFNYEAQPDKSGLPSDRFSAERPEGSISTLTIQRTEQRDSAMYRCASSLVVMETQYFGPGTRLLVL.

CDR3 loop: CASSRRTGISVLYSYEQYF. Written as DNA, the CDR3 is TGTGCCAGCAGTCGCAGGACAGGGATCTCCGTCCTTTACTCCTACGAGCAGTACTTC. V gene TRBV2 combines with J gene TRBJ2-5; the match to TRBD1 covers 8 bases. The J call may be mistaken, given a closer DNA end match to TRBJ2-7. The germline gives CDR1 SNHLY, CDR2 FYNNEI. The CDR3 sequence is 19 residues long.

The V call is TRBV30, the J call TRBJ1-1, with D maybe TRBD1 (5 bases). CDR3 length: 14 amino acids. CDR1 and CDR2 from the germline V gene are GTSNPN and SVGIG (reference sequence). Trimming pared 8 bases from V and 3 bases from J, leaving 19 bases between. CDR3 DNA: TGTGCCACCAGACGGAGGGGTAGGGACACTGAAGCTTTCTTT. It is translated as CATRRRGRDTEAFF.

This chain uses TRBV19 with TRBJ1-2; 8 bases fit TRBD1. Germline CDR1 is LNHDA and CDR2 is SQIVND (reference sequence). V was pared by 8 bases and J by 7 bases, with 21 bases of the junction left unmatched. CDR3 length equals 17 residues. CDR3 in DNA: TGTGCCAGTTTGTCCGGGACAGGCGCCGGCTTGCTGGGTGGCTACACCTTC. Translating it yields CASLSGTGAGLLGGYTF.

V gene TRBV2 combines with J gene TRBJ2-5; the match to TRBD1 covers 7 bases. This CDR3 is 13 amino acids long. The V gene end was trimmed by 6 bases and the J gene end by 5 bases; junction bases not matched to a gene: 6. Per germline, CDR1 SNHLY and CDR2 FYNNEI. The CDR3 region has the DNA TGTGCCAGCAGACTCACAGGGGTTGAGACCCAGTACTTC. It is translated as CASRLTGVETQYF.